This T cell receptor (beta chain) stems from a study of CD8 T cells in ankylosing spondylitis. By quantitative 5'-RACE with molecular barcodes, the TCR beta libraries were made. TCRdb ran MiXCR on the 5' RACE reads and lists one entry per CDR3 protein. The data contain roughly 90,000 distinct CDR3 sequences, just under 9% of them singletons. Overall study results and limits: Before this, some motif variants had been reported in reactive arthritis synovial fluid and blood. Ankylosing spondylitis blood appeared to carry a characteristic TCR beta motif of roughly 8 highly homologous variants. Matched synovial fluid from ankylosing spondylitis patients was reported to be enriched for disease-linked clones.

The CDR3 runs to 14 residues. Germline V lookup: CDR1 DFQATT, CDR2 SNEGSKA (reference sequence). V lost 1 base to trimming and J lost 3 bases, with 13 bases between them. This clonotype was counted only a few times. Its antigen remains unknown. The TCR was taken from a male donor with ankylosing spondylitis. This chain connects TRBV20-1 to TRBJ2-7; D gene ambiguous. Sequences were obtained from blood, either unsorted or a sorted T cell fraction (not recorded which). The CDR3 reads CSARVSTPNYEQYF. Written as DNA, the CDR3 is TGCAGTGCTAGAGTTTCCACTCCCAACTACGAGCAGTACTTC.